This passage covers 15 T cell receptor beta chains from one sample sequenced in a study of blood T cell repertoires in COVID-19. The method was immunoSEQ multiplex PCR; TCRdb's version includes in-frame clones alone and lacks a portion of them. The sample yields 200,000 to 300,000 clones, roughly 76% seen once. Specimen: peripheral blood. These receptors all come from an elderly woman with COVID-19, enrolled during active disease.

The chain links TRBV2 to TRBJ1-2, with TRBD1 matching 8 bases. Germline CDR1 and CDR2: SNHLY and FYNNEI. V trimming: 6 bases; J trimming: 0 bases; junction bases outside the gene matches: 3. The CDR3 covers 14 residues. CDR3 region: CASRQGASNYGYTF. Written as DNA, the CDR3 is TGTGCCAGCAGGCAGGGGGCTTCTAACTATGGCTACACCTTC. Drawing the rest from reference TRBV2 and TRBJ1-2, the complete variable domain is EPEVTQTPSHQVTQMGQEVILRCVPISNHLYFYWYRQILGQKVEFLVSFYNNEISEKSEIFDDQFSVERPDGSNFTLKIRSTKLEDSAMYFCASRQGASNYGYTFGSGTRLTVV.

The rearrangement uses TRBV7-2 and TRBJ1-5, with D perhaps matching TRBD1 (5 bases). The germline V gene encodes CDR1 SGHTA and CDR2 FQGNSA. The CDR3 loop spans 14 amino acids. Trimming cost V 5 bases and J 6 bases, with 14 bases left between them. The CDR3 bases are TGTGCCAGCAGCAGATACGGGGGAAGTCAGCCCCAGCATTTT. Translated: CASSRYGGSQPQHF.

V and J are TRBV29-1 and TRBJ1-3; no definite D call. The CDR3 is made up of 13 amino acids. V dropped 4 bases and J dropped 1 base, with 8 bases sitting between them. Germline V gene data show CDR1 as SQVTM and CDR2 as ANQGSEA. DNA for the CDR3: TGCAGCGTTGTCTATCCTTCTGGAAACACCATATATTTT. Translation gives CSVVYPSGNTIYF. Full variable domain (remainder filled in from reference TRBV29-1 and TRBJ1-3): SAVISQKPSRDICQRGTSLTIQCQVDSQVTMMFWYRQQPGQSLTLIATANQGSEATYESGFVIDKFPISRPNLTFSTLTVSNMSPEDSSIYLCSVVYPSGNTIYFGEGSWLTVV.

The chain joins TRBV2 to TRBJ2-5; D remains ambiguous. Per the germline V gene, CDR1 is SNHLY and CDR2 is FYNNEI. This CDR3 has 15 amino acids. Trimming shortened V by 6 bases and J by 5 bases, and 19 bases separated the two germline ends. CDR3 loop: CASRPNDLERETQYF. CDR3 bases: TGTGCCAGCAGACCCAACGACCTGGAGAGGGAGACCCAGTACTTC.

The V gene is TRBV19, the J gene TRBJ2-2, with D maybe TRBD1 (7 bases). The CDR3 sequence is 15 residues long. The germline CDR1 and CDR2 sequences are LNHDA and SQIVND (reference sequence). The V and J ends lost 2 bases and 6 bases respectively, with 13 bases between them. In DNA form, the CDR3 reads TGTGCCAGTAGTATACCGGGCAGGGGGGCCGGGGAGCTGTTTTTT. The encoded protein is CASSIPGRGAGELFF.

The chain couples TRBV5-1 to TRBJ2-7, with 7 bases that match TRBD1. Trimming took 0 bases from V and 0 from J; bases not matched to a gene: 6. The CDR3 runs 16 residues. Germline values: CDR1 SGHRS, CDR2 YFSETQ. The DNA for the CDR3 is TGCGCCAGCAGCTTGGGAGGGACAGCCACCTCCTACGAGCAGTACTTC. Its translation: CASSLGGTATSYEQYF.

This chain links TRBV6-6 with TRBJ2-1, with 7 bases aligning to TRBD2. With 9 bases clipped from V and 8 bases from J, the junction kept 7 bases outside the gene matches. The CDR3 loop spans 12 amino acids. From germline, CDR1 is MNHNY and CDR2 SVGAGI (reference sequence). CDR3 DNA: TGTGCCAGTGGGGAGGGCCTCTATGAGCAGTTCTTC. This sequence encodes CASGEGLYEQFF.

The gene calls are TRBV6-2 or TRBV6-3 and TRBJ2-7, with TRBD2 matching over 9 bases. Trimming removed 5 bases from V and 3 bases from J; junction bases left unmatched: 2. Per germline, CDR1 MNHEY and CDR2 SVGEGT. The CDR3 sequence is 13 residues long. The DNA for the CDR3 is TGTGCCAGCAGTGTGACTAGCGGCTACGAGCAGTACTTC. Protein sequence: CASSVTSGYEQYF.

This chain links TRBV5-5 with TRBJ2-2; TRBD2 agrees at 11 bases. CDR1 and CDR2 (germline): SGHKS, YYEKEE (reference sequence). The CDR3 has 15 residues. The ends lost 1 base at V and 8 bases at J; junction bases unmatched: 4. Here the CDR3 DNA reads TGTGCCAGCAGCTTGATACTAGCGGGAGTAGGGGAGCTGTTTTTT. The encoded protein is CASSLILAGVGELFF.

The chain is built from TRBV2 and TRBJ1-3; 7 nucleotides match TRBD1. Trimming cost V 6 bases and J 2 bases; bases outside gene matches: 10. The germline CDR1 and CDR2 sequences are SNHLY and FYNNEI. The CDR3 spans 16 residues. As DNA, the CDR3 is TGTGCCAGCAGGGCCTTGGGACAGACGACTGGAAACACCATATATTTT. As protein: CASRALGQTTGNTIYF.

The chain links TRBV18 to TRBJ1-1, with 9 nucleotides matching TRBD1. Germline CDR1 KGHSH, CDR2 LQKENI. The CDR3 runs to 16 residues. J gave up 3 bases and V 6 bases, and 11 bases lay outside the gene matches. CDR3: CASSQTGGRTYTEAFF. In nucleotides, the CDR3 is TGTGCCAGCTCGCAAACAGGGGGCAGAACGTACACTGAAGCTTTCTTT. The full variable domain, with the rest looked up from reference TRBV18 and TRBJ1-1, is NAGVMQNPRHLVRRRGQEARLRCSPMKGHSHVYWYRQLPEEGLKFMVYLQKENIIDESGMPKERFSAEFPKEGPSILRIQQVVRGDSAAYFCASSQTGGRTYTEAFFGQGTRLTVV.

The chain is built from TRBV27 and TRBJ1-2, with TRBD1 matching 9 bases. This CDR3 has 15 amino acids. V gave up 4 bases and J gave up 8 bases; unmatched junction bases: 11. Germline loops: CDR1 MNHEY, CDR2 SMNVEV (reference sequence). The CDR3 sequence is CASSSLASGTGGYTF. The CDR3, as DNA: TGTGCCAGCAGTTCATTAGCCTCCGGGACAGGGGGCTACACCTTC.

Ten or more counts support this clone. V and J are TRBV30 and TRBJ1-1, with no clear D. V was shortened by 3 bases and J by 2 bases, with 4 bases between the two germline ends. Germline assignment: CDR1 GTSNPN and CDR2 SVGIG (reference sequence). The length of the CDR3 is 11 residues. The CDR3 DNA sequence: TGTGCCTGGAGGGCCAACACTGAAGCTTTCTTT. Translated: CAWRANTEAFF.

The chain has TRBV6-2 or TRBV6-3 and TRBJ2-2; D uncertain. The CDR3 totals 14 residues. CDR1 MNHEY and CDR2 SVGEGT come from the germline V gene. V was shortened by 4 bases and J by 8 bases, with 14 bases between the two germline ends. The CDR3 nucleotides read TGTGCCAGCAGTTCCCCCCCCCGAGGAGGGGAGCTGTTTTTT. Protein: CASSSPPRGGELFF.

The V call is TRBV3-1 (or the pseudogene TRBV3-2), the J call TRBJ2-2; 7 bases line up with TRBD1. The CDR3 covers 15 residues. Germline V gene data show CDR1 as LGHDT and CDR2 as YNNKEL (reference sequence). V lost 5 bases and J lost 5; bases outside the gene matches: 8. CDR3 in amino acids: CASSFRQGGTGELFF. CDR3 sequence (DNA): TGTGCCAGCAGCTTCCGACAGGGCGGGACCGGGGAGCTGTTTTTT.